One and the same sample provided the 18 T cell receptor beta chains below, sequenced in a study of blood T cells in healthy people across ages. Combining a sample-barcoded 5' primer with a J-beta primer mix, a second PCR ran for roughly 6 to 12 cycles. TCRdb ran MiXCR on the 5' RACE reads and lists one entry per CDR3 protein. The sample contains roughly 680,000 distinct CDR3 sequences, roughly 21% of which appear only once. The sample comprised blood. These receptors were obtained from a man in his sixties or seventies in good health.

This clonotype was picked up many times. The V and J genes are TRBV5-1 and TRBJ2-5, with 9 bases aligning to TRBD2. The CDR3 extends over 15 amino acids. V lost 0 bases to trimming and J lost 1 base; unmatched junction nucleotides: 1. In germline, CDR1 is SGHRS, CDR2 YFSETQ. CDR3 sequence (DNA): TGCGCCAGCAGCTTGGGGACTAGCGCCCAAGAGACCCAGTACTTC. Translating it yields CASSLGTSAQETQYF.

V gene TRBV3-1 combines with J gene TRBJ2-5; 9 bases map to TRBD2. Germline CDR1 and CDR2: LGHDT and YNNKEL (reference sequence). V shed 0 bases, J shed 9 bases, and the junction held 8 bases outside the gene matches. CDR3 length: 15 residues. The CDR3 loop reads CASSQDLIAGEAQYF. The CDR3 DNA reads as TGTGCCAGCAGCCAAGATTTAATAGCGGGAGAAGCCCAGTACTTC.

The rearrangement links TRBV29-1 to TRBJ2-1; TRBD1 aligns across 8 bases. Unmatched junction bases numbered 7, after V lost 6 bases and J lost 9 bases. The CDR3 covers 12 residues. CDR1 SQVTM and CDR2 ANQGSEA come from the germline V gene. The CDR3 nucleotides read TGCAGCGTATCTGGACAGGGCGGTGAGCAGTTCTTC. Translated, it gives CSVSGQGGEQFF.

The chain is built from TRBV5-1 and TRBJ2-3, with D perhaps TRBD1 or TRBD2 (5 bases each). Germline V gene sequence: CDR1 SGHRS, CDR2 YFSETQ. Deletions cut 5 bases from V and 5 bases from J, with 15 bases between. CDR3 length: 14 residues. Here the CDR3 reads CASSSGTVGDTQYF. CDR3 nucleotides: TGCGCCAGCAGTTCCGGGACCGTTGGAGATACGCAGTATTTT.

This clonotype appeared a few times. The V call is TRBV29-1, the J call TRBJ1-2; D gene unclear. The CDR3 contains 13 residues. CDR1 is SQVTM and CDR2 is ANQGSEA in the germline V gene. The V end was cut by 4 bases, the J end by 4 bases, with 13 bases between. The CDR3 nucleotides are TGCAGCGTTGTGGGTGATGTTGGCTATGGCTACACCTTC. The encoded protein is CSVVGDVGYGYTF. Combining the CDR3 with reference TRBV29-1 and TRBJ1-2 gives the whole variable domain SAVISQKPSRDICQRGTSLTIQCQVDSQVTMMFWYRQQPGQSLTLIATANQGSEATYESGFVIDKFPISRPNLTFSTLTVSNMSPEDSSIYLCSVVGDVGYGYTFGSGTRLTVV.

The sample holds many counts of this clonotype. This rearrangement joins TRBV10-2 to TRBJ2-5; the D is unclear. The germline gives CDR1 WSHSY, CDR2 SAAADI. Trimming stripped 6 bases from V and 1 base from J, with 9 bases between. The length of the CDR3 is 13 residues. The CDR3 sequence is CASSPLPQETQYF. The CDR3 nucleotides read TGCGCCAGCAGCCCCTTGCCCCAAGAGACCCAGTACTTC.

This clonotype was detected only a few times. The chain employs TRBV5-1 and TRBJ2-7, with D perhaps given as TRBD1 or TRBD2 (5 bases each). CDR3 size: 14 residues. Per the germline V gene, CDR1 is SGHRS and CDR2 is YFSETQ. V was shortened by 2 bases and J by 6 bases, with 15 bases between the two germline ends. The CDR3 loop reads CASSLGTPRGEQYF. CDR3 coding DNA: TGCGCCAGCAGCTTAGGGACCCCTCGGGGCGAGCAGTACTTC.

There are a few counts of this clonotype. The V and J genes are TRBV27 and TRBJ2-5; TRBD1 matches 10 bases. The J call is doubtful: the DNA matches TRBJ2-7 better. The CDR3 extends over 15 amino acids. CDR1 and CDR2 (germline): MNHEY, SMNVEV (reference sequence). The CDR3 region is CASSRGQGMAYEQYF. The CDR3 bases are TGTGCCAGCAGCAGGGGACAGGGGATGGCCTACGAGCAGTACTTC.

The chain has TRBV20-1 and TRBJ2-5, with a possible D match to TRBD2 (6 bases). The tail of the sequence fits TRBJ2-1 better, so the J call may be wrong. This CDR3 has 16 residues. Germline CDR1 and CDR2: DFQATT and SNEGSKA (reference sequence). The CDR3 loop is CSARGSSRRASDEQFF. CDR3 DNA: TGCAGTGCTAGAGGATCTAGCAGGAGGGCCTCGGATGAGCAGTTCTTC.

In this sample, this clonotype turned up a few times. The chain links TRBV18 to TRBJ2-5; D perhaps matches TRBD2 (5 bases). The CDR3 spans 13 residues. In germline, CDR1 is KGHSH, CDR2 LQKENI. The V gene lost 8 bases and the J gene lost 4 bases, with 14 bases spanning the gap. The DNA of the CDR3 is TGTGCCAGCGCGTCCGGGATCCGAGAGACCCAGTACTTC. This encodes CASASGIRETQYF.

This clonotype was found many times. The genes are TRBV7-2 and TRBJ2-1, with 8 bases lining up with TRBD2. The junction had 9 bases not matched to a gene; V was cut back by 1 base and J by 7 bases. The CDR3 runs to 16 residues. The germline V gene has CDR1 SGHTA and CDR2 FQGNSA. The CDR3 DNA is TGTGCCAGCAGCTTAGTGGGACTAGGGTCTAGAAATGAGCAGTTCTTC. Translated: CASSLVGLGSRNEQFF. The full variable domain, with the rest looked up from reference TRBV7-2 and TRBJ2-1, is GAGVSQSPSNKVTEKGKDVELRCDPISGHTALYWYRQSLGQGLEFLIYFQGNSAPDKSGLPSDRFSAERTGGSVSTLTIQRTQQEDSAVYLCASSLVGLGSRNEQFFGPGTRLTVL.

This clonotype has just a few counts. The chain couples TRBV6-2 or TRBV6-3 to TRBJ2-7; 8 bases map to TRBD1. CDR1 MNHEY and CDR2 SVGEGT come from the germline V gene. J was trimmed by 5 bases and V by 5 bases; bases with no gene match: 14. The CDR3 extends over 16 amino acids. The CDR3 protein is CASSITTGQGRDEQYF. In nucleotides, the CDR3 is TGTGCCAGCAGTATTACAACCGGACAGGGTCGCGACGAGCAGTACTTC.

This clonotype was counted a few times. The chain employs TRBV24-1 and TRBJ2-7; D remains unclear. Judging by the DNA end, TRBJ2-1 fits better; the J call may be wrong. Germline V gene data show CDR1 as KGHDR and CDR2 as SFDVKD. This CDR3 spans 15 amino acids. This chain's CDR3 is CATSDSYDPANEQFF. DNA of the CDR3: TGTGCCACCAGTGATTCCTACGACCCGGCCAATGAGCAGTTCTTC.

This clonotype was picked up a small number of times. The chain recombines TRBV14 with TRBJ2-1; no clear D. The germline V gene has CDR1 SGHDN and CDR2 FVKESK. Trimming stripped 5 bases from V and 4 bases from J, with 12 bases between. There are 14 residues in the CDR3. CDR3 DNA: TGTGCCAGCAGCGGCCGAAAACTATACAATGAGCAGTTCTTC. It yields the protein CASSGRKLYNEQFF. Full variable domain (remainder filled in from reference TRBV14 and TRBJ2-1): EAGVTQFPSHSVIEKGQTVTLRCDPISGHDNLYWYRRVMGKEIKFLLHFVKESKQDESGMPNNRFLAERTGGTYSTLKVQPAELEDSGVYFCASSGRKLYNEQFFGPGTRLTVL.

This chain links TRBV20-1 with TRBJ2-1, with 12 bases that match TRBD2. The germline V gene encodes CDR1 DFQATT and CDR2 SNEGSKA (reference sequence). The junction had 9 bases not matched to a gene; V was cut back by 0 bases and J by 12 bases. The CDR3 is made up of 15 amino acids. The CDR3, as DNA: TGCAGTGCTAGAGATAGACTAGCGGGAGCATTCGGGCAGTTCTTC. Translation: CSARDRLAGAFGQFF.

A few counts support this clonotype. This may be a read error, as it is one base from a much larger clone. The genes are TRBV29-1 and TRBJ2-3; 11 bases line up with TRBD2. Per the germline V gene, CDR1 is SQVTM and CDR2 is ANQGSEA. This CDR3 is 15 amino acids long. The chain's CDR3 is CSVDDPSGRTDAQYF. The CDR3 coding sequence is TGCAGCGTTGATGATCCTAGCGGGAGGACAGATGCGCAGTATTTT.

The chain carries TRBV3-1 and TRBJ1-1; D uncertain. The CDR3 runs 14 residues. The germline CDR1 and CDR2 sequences are LGHDT and YNNKEL (reference sequence). V dropped 0 bases and J dropped 11 bases, with 16 bases sitting between them. CDR3 DNA: TGTGCCAGCAGCCAAGATCGTCTCACCGTTGGGGCTTTCTTT. It specifies CASSQDRLTVGAFF.

The chain couples TRBV6-6 to TRBJ1-2; D might be TRBD1 (5 bases). V was trimmed by 11 bases and J by 8 bases, leaving 21 bases between them. The CDR3 is 13 amino acids. Germline V CDR1 and CDR2: MNHNY, SVGAGI (reference sequence). The CDR3 region has the DNA TGTGCCTCCAGAGGGGCGGGGGGTGGCGGCTACACCTTC. This translates into CASRGAGGGGYTF.